The 16 T cell receptor beta chains given below trace back to one sample, sequenced in a study of response to subunit inactivated influenza vaccine. TCRdb re-called the RT-PCR reads through MiXCR, storing one row per CDR3 protein. Of 500,000 to 750,000 distinct CDR3 sequences in the sample, around 15% were seen once. The specimen comprised PBMCs from blood, sampled approximately 12 days after vaccination. Receptor source: a man aged 50 to 59 who received an inactivated influenza vaccine.

The V call is TRBV7-2, the J call TRBJ2-5, with a possible D match to TRBD2 (5 bases). Germline-derived CDR1 and CDR2 are SGHTA and FQGNSA. With 6 bases removed from V and 5 bases from J, the gap between germline ends came to 16 bases. The length of the CDR3 is 14 residues. The CDR3 DNA reads as TGTGCCAGCAGACGATCGGGCCCGGGGGAGACCCAGTACTTC. This codes for CASRRSGPGETQYF. Full variable domain (missing parts from reference TRBV7-2 and TRBJ2-5): GAGVSQSPSNKVTEKGKDVELRCDPISGHTALYWYRQSLGQGLEFLIYFQGNSAPDKSGLPSDRFSAERTGGSVSTLTIQRTQQEDSAVYLCASRRSGPGETQYFGPGTRLLVL.

This clonotype was counted a few times. V is TRBV20-1 and J is TRBJ2-1; tentatively, D is TRBD1 (5 bases). Per germline, CDR1 DFQATT and CDR2 SNEGSKA (reference sequence). V lost 5 bases, J lost 5 bases, and 10 bases lay in between. The CDR3 is 12 residues long. The CDR3 DNA is TGCAGTGCTCTTCAGGGTAACAATGAGCAGTTCTTC. As protein: CSALQGNNEQFF.

The chain combines TRBV4-3 with TRBJ2-4, with 8 bases matching TRBD1. This CDR3 has 15 residues. CDR1 is LGHNA and CDR2 is YSLEER in the germline V gene. After removal of 4 bases from V and 4 bases from J, the junction contained 6 bases not matched to a gene. The CDR3 nucleotides read TGCGCCAGCAGCCGATTGGGACAGGAGAAAAACATTCAGTACTTC. It yields the protein CASSRLGQEKNIQYF.

The chain has TRBV2 and TRBJ2-1, with 8 bases that match TRBD2. The J segment lost 2 bases and the V segment lost 8 bases, leaving 20 bases of the junction unmatched. There are 19 residues in the CDR3. Germline assignment: CDR1 SNHLY and CDR2 FYNNEI. The CDR3 coding sequence is TGTGCCAGCTGCTGTGGGCCTGTCGGCGGGAGGATACCCTACAATGAGCAGTTCTTC. Its protein is CASCCGPVGGRIPYNEQFF.

The chain recombines TRBV20-1 with TRBJ2-5; 8 bases match TRBD1. Germline assignment: CDR1 DFQATT and CDR2 SNEGSKA (reference sequence). V lost 0 bases and J lost 4; bases outside the gene matches: 13. The CDR3 is 17 amino acids. The CDR3 region is CSARDPSGQGKRETQYF. CDR3 nucleotides: TGCAGTGCTAGAGATCCTTCAGGACAGGGAAAAAGAGAGACCCAGTACTTC.

This clonotype has just a few counts. This chain links TRBV29-1 with TRBJ2-1; no clear D. Trimming shortened V by 6 bases and J by 4 bases, and 19 bases separated the two germline ends. Germline lookup yields CDR1 SQVTM and CDR2 ANQGSEA. The CDR3 spans 15 residues. The CDR3 loop reads CSVPIGTLIYNEQFF. The CDR3, as DNA: TGCAGCGTACCTATAGGCACGCTGATATACAATGAGCAGTTCTTC.

This chain links TRBV5-1 with TRBJ2-5; D is perhaps TRBD1 (6 bases). Germline V lookup: CDR1 SGHRS, CDR2 YFSETQ. The CDR3 spans 15 residues. V was cut by 4 bases and J by 7 bases, with 20 bases left in between. CDR3 nucleotides: TGCGCCAGCAGCCAACGAACAGGGTCCGTAATGACCCAGTACTTC. Translated, it gives CASSQRTGSVMTQYF.

The chain combines TRBV24-1 with TRBJ2-7, with D perhaps matching TRBD1 (6 bases). This CDR3 is 13 amino acids long. Trimming removed 4 bases at V and 6 bases at J, with 12 bases between. Germline CDR1 is KGHDR and CDR2 is SFDVKD. The CDR3 coding sequence is TGTGCCACCAGTGACTCCACAGGGCTCGAGCAGTACTTC. This gives the protein CATSDSTGLEQYF.

In this sample, this clonotype turned up a few times. The chain combines TRBV20-1 with TRBJ2-7, with 11 positions matching TRBD2. The CDR3 runs to 16 residues. J gave up 2 bases and V 0 bases, and 6 bases lay outside the gene matches. The germline V gene encodes CDR1 DFQATT and CDR2 SNEGSKA (reference sequence). The CDR3 DNA reads as TGCAGTGCTAGAGATATGAGACTAGCGGGACCCTACGAGCAGTACTTC. Translation: CSARDMRLAGPYEQYF.

This clonotype was seen more than once but under ten times. CDR3 nucleotides: TGCGCCAGCAGCTTGAGCTCAGGGGGAGCCATCAATGAGCAGTTCTTC. It is translated as CASSLSSGGAINEQFF. The gene calls are TRBV5-1 and TRBJ2-1; 7 bases align to TRBD1. CDR1 is SGHRS and CDR2 is YFSETQ in the germline V gene. This CDR3 has 16 amino acids. With V trimmed by 1 base and J by 6 bases, 10 bases remained unmatched.

The chain has TRBV19 and TRBJ2-1; TRBD2 matches at 7 bases. With V trimmed by 10 bases and J by 9 bases, 18 bases remained unmatched. Germline CDR1 reads LNHDA; CDR2 reads SQIVND (reference sequence). This CDR3 comprises 15 residues. CDR3 nucleotide sequence: TGTGCCACCCAAAGAACCGGGACTACTAACAGTGAGCAGTTCTTC. It is translated as CATQRTGTTNSEQFF. The full variable domain, rest sourced from reference TRBV19 and TRBJ2-1, is DGGITQSPKYLFRKEGQNVTLSCEQNLNHDAMYWYRQDPGQGLRLIYYSQIVNDFQKGDIAEGYSVSREKKESFPLTVTSAQKNPTAFYLCATQRTGTTNSEQFFGPGTRLTVL.

The CDR3 loop reads CASSLDRTGQYYTEAFF. CDR3 in DNA: TGTGCCAGCAGCTTAGACCGGACAGGCCAGTACTACACTGAAGCTTTCTTT. The genes are TRBV7-9 and TRBJ1-1; the match to TRBD1 covers 7 bases. The V segment lost 1 base and the J segment 3 bases; nucleotides outside the gene matches: 11. Germline V gene sequence: CDR1 SEHNR, CDR2 FQNEAQ (reference sequence). The CDR3 consists of 17 residues. The complete variable domain, with remaining parts taken from reference TRBV7-9 and TRBJ1-1, reads DTGVSQNPRHKITKRGQNVTFRCDPISEHNRLYWYRQTLGQGPEFLTYFQNEAQLEKSRLLSDRFSAERPKGSFSTLEIQRTEQGDSAMYLCASSLDRTGQYYTEAFFGQGTRLTVV.

This clonotype was found many times. The chain has TRBV7-2 and TRBJ1-4; 11 bases line up with TRBD1. V dropped 5 bases and J dropped 8; count of bases not matched to a gene: 7. The CDR3 is 15 residues long. Germline lookup yields CDR1 SGHTA and CDR2 FQGNSA. This chain's CDR3 is CASSQGQGGGEKLFF. The CDR3 coding sequence is TGTGCCAGCAGCCAGGGACAGGGGGGAGGGGAAAAACTGTTTTTT.

The sample holds a few counts of this clonotype. This chain connects TRBV12-3 or TRBV12-4 to TRBJ2-1; TRBD2 agrees at 7 bases. The CDR3 has 14 residues. With 5 bases clipped from V and 13 bases from J, the junction kept 14 bases outside the gene matches. CDR3 region: CASSLVWGGMEQFF. The CDR3 DNA reads TGTGCCAGCAGTCTTGTTTGGGGGGGGATGGAACAGTTCTTC.

Concerning this clonotype itself: The conserved phenylalanine or tryptophan normally closing the CDR3 is absent here, so this likely arose from a read error. The chain employs TRBV12-3 or TRBV12-4 and TRBJ1-2; D uncertain. The CDR3 sequence is 13 residues long. V was shortened by 8 bases and J by 4 bases, with 14 bases between the two germline ends. CDR3 in amino acids: CASASAASYGYTS. The CDR3 DNA reads as TGTGCCAGCGCTTCGGCCGCCTCCTATGGCTACACCTCC.

The chain joins TRBV10-3 to TRBJ2-1, with 9 bases fitting TRBD2. Losses at the gene ends were 6 bases for V and 5 bases for J; bases not matched to a gene: 8. The CDR3 length is 15 residues. Per the germline V gene, CDR1 is ENHRY and CDR2 is SYGVKD. The CDR3 bases are TGTGCCATCAGCCTACTAGCGGGCGTTGACAATGAGCAGTTCTTC. Its protein product is CAISLLAGVDNEQFF.